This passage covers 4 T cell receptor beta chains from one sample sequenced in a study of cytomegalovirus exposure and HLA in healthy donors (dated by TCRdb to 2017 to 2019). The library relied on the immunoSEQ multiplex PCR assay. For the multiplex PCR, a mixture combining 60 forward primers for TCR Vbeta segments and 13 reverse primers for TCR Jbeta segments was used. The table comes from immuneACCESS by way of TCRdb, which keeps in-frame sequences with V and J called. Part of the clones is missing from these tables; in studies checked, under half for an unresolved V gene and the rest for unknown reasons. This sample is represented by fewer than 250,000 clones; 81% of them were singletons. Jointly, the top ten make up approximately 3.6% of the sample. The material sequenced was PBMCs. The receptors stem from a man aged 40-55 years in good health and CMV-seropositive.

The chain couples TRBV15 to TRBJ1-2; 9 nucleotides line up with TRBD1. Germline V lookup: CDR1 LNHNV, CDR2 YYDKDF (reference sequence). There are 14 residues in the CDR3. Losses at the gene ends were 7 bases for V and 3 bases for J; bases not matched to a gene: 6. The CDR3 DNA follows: TGTGCCACCACTAAGGACAGGGGAGACTATGGCTACACCTTC. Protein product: CATTKDRGDYGYTF.

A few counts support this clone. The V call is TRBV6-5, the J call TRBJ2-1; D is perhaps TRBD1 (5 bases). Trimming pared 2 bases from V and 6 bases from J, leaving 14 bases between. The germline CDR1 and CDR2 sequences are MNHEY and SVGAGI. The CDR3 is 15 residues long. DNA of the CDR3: TGTGCCAGCAGTTACGGGGCAGCCCAGGGCAATGAGCAGTTCTTC. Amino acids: CASSYGAAQGNEQFF.

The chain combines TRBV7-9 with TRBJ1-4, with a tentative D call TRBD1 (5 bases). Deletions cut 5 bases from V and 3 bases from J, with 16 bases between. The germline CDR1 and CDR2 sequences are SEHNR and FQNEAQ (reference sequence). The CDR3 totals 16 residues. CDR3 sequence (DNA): TGTGCCAGCAGCCCCCTCAGCGGGGGTGCTAATGAAAAACTGTTTTTT. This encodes CASSPLSGGANEKLFF. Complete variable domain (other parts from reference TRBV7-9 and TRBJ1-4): DTGVSQNPRHKITKRGQNVTFRCDPISEHNRLYWYRQTLGQGPEFLTYFQNEAQLEKSRLLSDRFSAERPKGSFSTLEIQRTEQGDSAMYLCASSPLSGGANEKLFFGSGTQLSVL.

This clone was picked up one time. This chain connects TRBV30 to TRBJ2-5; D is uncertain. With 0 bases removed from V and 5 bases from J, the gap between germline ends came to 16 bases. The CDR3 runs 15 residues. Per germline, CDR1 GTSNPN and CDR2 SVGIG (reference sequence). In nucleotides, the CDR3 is TGTGCCTGGAGTGTACGAGAGCGCCGAAGGGAGACCCAGTACTTC. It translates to CAWSVRERRRETQYF.